The 30 T cell receptor beta chains presented below share a single source sample, sequenced in a study of early T cells in non-severe SARS-CoV-2 infection. TCRdb fed the 5' RACE reads into MiXCR, producing one record per CDR3 protein. The sample carries tens of thousands of distinct CDR3 sequences, roughly 4% recorded once. The sequenced material came from whole blood. The receptors derive from an adult who was a healthcare worker with PCR-confirmed SARS-CoV-2 infection or an uninfected control (not recorded which).

This clonotype showed up many times. V gene TRBV6-4 combines with J gene TRBJ2-7, with 9 nucleotides matching TRBD1. The junction had 7 bases not matched to a gene; V was cut back by 7 bases and J by 3 bases. From germline, CDR1 is MRHNA and CDR2 SNTAGT. The CDR3 runs to 14 residues. The CDR3 sequence is CASMNRDRDYEQYF. The CDR3 DNA reads as TGTGCCAGCATGAACCGGGACAGGGACTACGAGCAGTACTTC.

Many counts were recorded for this clonotype. The chain employs TRBV20-1 and TRBJ2-5; D possibly matches TRBD1 or TRBD2 (5 bases each). Germline CDR1 reads DFQATT; CDR2 reads SNEGSKA (reference sequence). The CDR3 has 14 amino acids. Between the trimmed V and J ends, which lost 4 bases and 1 base, there was a span of 13 bases. The CDR3 sequence is CSAKAGGGQETQYF. CDR3 DNA: TGCAGTGCTAAGGCCGGTGGGGGCCAAGAGACCCAGTACTTC.

This clonotype was detected ten times or more. The CDR3 loop reads CAWSFAPSGEQYF. The CDR3 DNA sequence: TGTGCCTGGAGTTTTGCGCCCTCCGGGGAGCAGTACTTC. The chain joins TRBV30 to TRBJ2-7, with D uncertain. Germline CDR1 GTSNPN, CDR2 SVGIG (reference sequence). V lost 2 bases to trimming and J lost 7 bases, with 15 bases between them. The CDR3 totals 13 residues.

The table lists this clonotype with many counts. This chain connects TRBV4-2 to TRBJ2-1, with 9 bases lining up with TRBD2. V lost 0 bases to trimming and J lost 1 base; unmatched junction nucleotides: 4. CDR3 length equals 17 residues. Germline V gene data show CDR1 as LGHNA and CDR2 as YNFKEQ. CDR3 sequence: CASSQDASGISYNEQFF. DNA of the CDR3: TGTGCCAGCAGCCAAGACGCTAGCGGGATATCCTACAATGAGCAGTTCTTC.

There are many counts of this clonotype. The DNA for the CDR3 is TGTGCCAGCGCTCCAGGGTTGGGGGCTGAAGCTTTCTTT. Translated: CASAPGLGAEAFF. The chain combines TRBV2 with TRBJ1-1; D might be TRBD1 (5 bases). This CDR3 has 13 amino acids. From germline, CDR1 is SNHLY and CDR2 FYNNEI. Trimming stripped 8 bases from V and 6 bases from J, with 16 bases between.

This clonotype was seen at least ten times. The junction departs from the called germline gene at one end, perhaps through a read error. V and J are TRBV10-1 and TRBJ2-7; a weak D match, TRBD2 (5 bases). Germline-derived CDR1 and CDR2 are WNHNN and SYGVQD (reference sequence). CDR3 length: 10 residues. This chain's CDR3 is CATADGWSGF. In nucleotides, the CDR3 is TGCGCCACCGCAGACGGTTGGAGCGGCTTC.

CDR3: CASSQVAAAAYEQYF. CDR3 nucleotides: TGTGCCAGCAGCCAAGTGGCAGCGGCAGCCTACGAGCAGTACTTC. The chain carries TRBV3-1 and TRBJ2-7; TRBD2 is a possible D gene (5 bases). Germline values: CDR1 LGHDT, CDR2 YNNKEL (reference sequence). This CDR3 is built from 15 residues. V was shortened by 1 base and J by 2 bases, with 12 bases between the two germline ends.

The table lists this clonotype with many counts. This chain connects TRBV7-8 to TRBJ2-1; a possible D gene is TRBD2 (5 bases). CDR1 is SGHVS and CDR2 is FQNEAQ in the germline V gene. The CDR3 totals 15 residues. V dropped 1 base and J dropped 5 bases, with 12 bases sitting between them. CDR3 residues: CASSLGNEADNEQFF. The CDR3 nucleotides are TGTGCCAGCAGCTTAGGCAACGAAGCGGACAATGAGCAGTTCTTC.

This clonotype has at least ten counts. V gene TRBV2 combines with J gene TRBJ1-5; D is undetermined. The V end lost 7 bases, the J end lost 2 bases, and 12 bases lay between the germline ends. Germline values: CDR1 SNHLY, CDR2 FYNNEI. The CDR3 extends over 14 amino acids. This CDR3 is CASKVPWGNQPQHF. The CDR3 DNA reads TGTGCCAGCAAGGTACCTTGGGGCAATCAGCCCCAGCATTTT.

This clonotype came up many times. This chain joins TRBV7-9 and TRBJ2-3; weak D call: TRBD1 (6 bases). The CDR3 totals 15 residues. With 3 bases removed from V and 4 bases from J, the gap between germline ends came to 14 bases. Germline CDR1 and CDR2: SEHNR and FQNEAQ (reference sequence). The DNA for the CDR3 is TGTGCCAGCAGCTTCGCTCGTGGGGGCGCAGATACGCAGTATTTT. It yields the protein CASSFARGGADTQYF.

This clonotype appeared many times. The CDR3 end shows no conserved phenylalanine or tryptophan, and so a read error is likely. The limits of the CDR3 on the DNA are not certain, so only TCRdb's listed CDR3 is given. The CDR3 is CASSDSGRGRLWT. The chain has TRBV2 and TRBJ2-3; the table's D gene call, TRBD2, was not cross checked with the DNA. The CDR3 extends over 13 residues, inclusive of both ends. CDR1 is SNHLY, CDR2 FYNNEI, per germline.

The chain carries TRBV11-1 and TRBJ1-6; D remains unclear. In germline, CDR1 is SGHAT, CDR2 FQDESV (reference sequence). The CDR3 runs to 12 residues. The V end was cut by 3 bases, the J end by 14 bases, with 11 bases between. CDR3 amino acids: CASSFYGSSLHF. CDR3 DNA: TGTGCCAGCAGCTTCTACGGGAGTTCCCTCCACTTT.

This clonotype has a count of ten or more. The V and J genes are TRBV24-1 and TRBJ2-1, with no clear D. CDR1 is KGHDR, CDR2 SFDVKD, per germline. This CDR3 region has 12 residues. V lost 3 bases, J lost 6 bases, and 5 bases lay in between. The CDR3, as DNA: TGTGCCACCAGTGATCTGGTCAATGAGCAGTTCTTC. Encoded protein: CATSDLVNEQFF.

The table lists this clonotype with many counts. The chain links TRBV7-9 to TRBJ2-3, with D uncertain. Germline lookup yields CDR1 SEHNR and CDR2 FQNEAQ (reference sequence). Trimming cost V 8 bases and J 6 bases, with 9 bases left between them. This CDR3 spans 11 amino acids. The CDR3 DNA reads as TGTGCCAGCGCCAGTCTCGATACGCAGTATTTT. This codes for CASASLDTQYF.

At least ten counts were recorded for this clonotype. The genes are TRBV19 and TRBJ1-2, with 8 bases fitting TRBD1. The CDR3 runs to 15 residues. Germline V CDR1 and CDR2: LNHDA, SQIVND (reference sequence). V shed 4 bases and J 5 bases; nucleotides not matched to a gene: 9. CDR3 nucleotide sequence: TGTGCCAGTAGTAGCGGACAGGGTGATGGGTATGGCTACACCTTC. It codes for CASSSGQGDGYGYTF.

In its sample, this clonotype was seen many times. The rearrangement uses TRBV6-6 and TRBJ2-2, with 12 nucleotides matching TRBD2. Germline CDR1 MNHNY, CDR2 SVGAGI (reference sequence). The J segment lost 3 bases and the V segment lost 11 bases, leaving 10 bases of the junction unmatched. This CDR3 is built from 16 residues. The CDR3 coding sequence is TGTGCCTCAGGGACTAGCGGGTTCGTTGACACCGGGGAGCTGTTTTTT. Translation: CASGTSGFVDTGELFF.

The sample holds many counts of this clonotype. The chain's CDR3 is CASSEPGEGYGYTF. The CDR3 coding sequence is TGTGCCAGCAGTGAACCAGGTGAAGGATATGGCTACACCTTC. The rearrangement joins TRBV6-1 to TRBJ1-2; the D is unclear. Trimming took 2 bases from V and 5 from J, leaving 12 bases between them. Looked up from germline, CDR1 is MNHNS and CDR2 is SASEGT. This CDR3 has 14 amino acids.

This clonotype showed up many times. The chain links TRBV29-1 to TRBJ2-7, with D tentatively TRBD1 (6 bases). Germline V gene data show CDR1 as SQVTM and CDR2 as ANQGSEA. Trimming took off 3 bases at V and 2 bases at J, with 17 bases between the two ends. The CDR3 covers 15 residues. This CDR3 is CSVEIWDKAPYEQYF. DNA for the CDR3: TGCAGCGTTGAGATTTGGGACAAGGCTCCCTACGAGCAGTACTTC.

This clonotype has a count of ten or more. The chain combines TRBV27 with TRBJ2-7; D may be TRBD1 or TRBD2 (6 bases each). Trimming stripped 6 bases from V and 1 base from J, with 13 bases between. The germline CDR1 and CDR2 sequences are MNHEY and SMNVEV (reference sequence). CDR3 length: 14 amino acids. The CDR3, as DNA: TGTGCCAGCAGCACAGGGACTCAATCCTACGAGCAGTACTTC. Translated, it gives CASSTGTQSYEQYF.

This clonotype occurred many times. The rearrangement joins TRBV6-1 to TRBJ1-2, with D possibly TRBD1 on 5 matching bases. Trimming shortened V by 8 bases and J by 0 bases, and 28 bases separated the two germline ends. Germline V gene lookup returns CDR1 MNHNS and CDR2 SASEGT. This CDR3 region has 19 residues. The CDR3: CASYNPRPGPQGANYGYTF. The CDR3 nucleotides read TGTGCCAGCTATAACCCCCGCCCGGGACCGCAGGGAGCTAACTATGGCTACACCTTC.

This clonotype was detected ten times or more. J is TRBJ2-1 and V is TRBV5-5, with 7 nucleotides matching TRBD1. The V gene's germline CDR1 is SGHKS and CDR2 YYEKEE (reference sequence). This CDR3 is built from 15 residues. Losses at the gene ends were 5 bases for V and 4 bases for J; bases not matched to a gene: 9. In nucleotides, the CDR3 is TGTGCCAGCAGAAACCGGGACAGACAATACAATGAGCAGTTCTTC. Protein product: CASRNRDRQYNEQFF.

The table lists this clonotype with many counts. V is TRBV6-5 and J is TRBJ2-7, with TRBD1 identical over 10 bases. V lost 5 bases and J lost 3; bases outside the gene matches: 4. Per germline, CDR1 MNHEY and CDR2 SVGAGI. This CDR3 comprises 14 residues. The CDR3 DNA reads as TGTGCCAGCAGTCGGACAGGGGGTAACTACGAGCAGTACTTC. Protein: CASSRTGGNYEQYF.

This clonotype was seen many times. The chain employs TRBV7-9 and TRBJ1-4, with 8 bases aligning to TRBD1. Germline CDR1 reads SEHNR; CDR2 reads FQNEAQ (reference sequence). Trimming removed 11 bases from V and 8 bases from J; junction bases left unmatched: 10. CDR3 length: 13 residues. The CDR3 region is CAATGEHVEKLFF. In DNA, the CDR3 is TGTGCCGCGACAGGGGAGCATGTGGAAAAACTGTTTTTT.

This clonotype came up many times. The chain combines TRBV7-9 with TRBJ2-1, with D perhaps TRBD1 (6 bases). The length of the CDR3 is 13 residues. V dropped 0 bases and J dropped 7 bases, with 7 bases sitting between them. Germline V gives CDR1 SEHNR, CDR2 FQNEAQ (reference sequence). The CDR3 DNA sequence: TGTGCCAGCAGCTTAGCTACAGGGAATGAGCAGTTCTTC. Translated, it gives CASSLATGNEQFF. The full variable domain, with the rest looked up from reference TRBV7-9 and TRBJ2-1, is DTGVSQNPRHKITKRGQNVTFRCDPISEHNRLYWYRQTLGQGPEFLTYFQNEAQLEKSRLLSDRFSAERPKGSFSTLEIQRTEQGDSAMYLCASSLATGNEQFFGPGTRLTVL.

The sample holds many counts of this clonotype. The rearrangement joins TRBV20-1 to TRBJ2-7; TRBD2 agrees at 13 bases. Germline values: CDR1 DFQATT, CDR2 SNEGSKA (reference sequence). Trimming took 5 bases from V and 8 from J; bases not matched to a gene: 12. This CDR3 has 15 amino acids. CDR3: CSAPPGTSGTVKQYF. The CDR3 DNA follows: TGCAGTGCTCCTCCCGGGACTAGCGGGACGGTGAAGCAGTACTTC.

This clonotype was detected many times. The chain couples TRBV18 to TRBJ2-1, with D uncertain. Deletions cut 0 bases from V and 1 base from J, with 7 bases between. Germline V gene data show CDR1 as KGHSH and CDR2 as LQKENI. This CDR3 spans 15 amino acids. CDR3 sequence reads: CASSPPSRSYNEQFF. CDR3 bases: TGTGCCAGCTCACCACCGTCAAGGTCCTACAATGAGCAGTTCTTC.

This clonotype was detected ten times or more. The CDR3 sequence is CASSLQPSWVRETQYF. The CDR3 coding sequence is TGTGCCAGCAGCTTACAGCCTAGCTGGGTCCGAGAGACCCAGTACTTC. The chain employs TRBV11-2 and TRBJ2-5, with a weak D call TRBD2 (5 bases). The length of the CDR3 is 16 residues. Trimming took 2 bases from V and 4 from J, leaving 17 bases between them. The germline CDR1 and CDR2 sequences are SGHAT and FQNNGV.

In this sample, this clonotype turned up many times. This chain uses TRBV27 with TRBJ2-6; 9 nucleotides align to TRBD2. After removal of 5 bases from V and 2 bases from J, the junction contained 7 bases not matched to a gene. Germline assignment: CDR1 MNHEY and CDR2 SMNVEV (reference sequence). The CDR3 spans 17 residues. CDR3 DNA sequence: TGTGCCAGCAGTCCCATAGCGGGAGTTGCTGGGGCCAACGTCCTGACTTTC. Amino acids: CASSPIAGVAGANVLTF.

In its sample, this clonotype was seen many times. The V call is TRBV27, the J call TRBJ2-7; D is perhaps TRBD1 (6 bases). This CDR3 spans 14 amino acids. The germline gives CDR1 MNHEY, CDR2 SMNVEV (reference sequence). V lost 0 bases to trimming and J lost 0 bases, with 6 bases between them. In nucleotides, the CDR3 is TGTGCCAGCAGTTTATCAGGGGGCTCCTACGAGCAGTACTTC. Encoded protein: CASSLSGGSYEQYF.

This clonotype has a handful of counts. This CDR3 is CSPYYEQYF. Here the CDR3 DNA reads TGCAGCCCCTACTACGAGCAGTACTTC. This rearrangement joins TRBV29-1 to TRBJ2-7; no clear D. This CDR3 spans 9 amino acids. Germline V gives CDR1 SQVTM, CDR2 ANQGSEA. V lost 8 bases and J lost 3, with 5 bases in between.